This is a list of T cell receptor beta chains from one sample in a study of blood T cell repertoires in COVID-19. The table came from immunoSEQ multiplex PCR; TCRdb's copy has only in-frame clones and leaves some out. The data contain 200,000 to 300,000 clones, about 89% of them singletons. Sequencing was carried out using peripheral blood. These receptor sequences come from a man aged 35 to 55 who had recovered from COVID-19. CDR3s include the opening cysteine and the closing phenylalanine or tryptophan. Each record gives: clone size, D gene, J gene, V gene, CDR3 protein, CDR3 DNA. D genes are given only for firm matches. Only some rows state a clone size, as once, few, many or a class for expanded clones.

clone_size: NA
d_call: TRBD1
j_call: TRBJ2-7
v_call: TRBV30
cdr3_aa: CAWSVTGDREQYF
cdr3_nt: TGTGCCTGGAGTGTGACAGGGGATCGCGAGCAGTACTTC

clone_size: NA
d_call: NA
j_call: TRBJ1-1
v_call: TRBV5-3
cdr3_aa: CARSFRLLSYTEAFF
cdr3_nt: TGTGCCAGAAGCTTTAGGCTACTATCTTACACTGAAGCTTTCTTT

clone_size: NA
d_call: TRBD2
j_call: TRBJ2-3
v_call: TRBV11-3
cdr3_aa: CASSLGTRSTDTQYF
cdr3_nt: TGTGCCAGCAGCCTCGGGACTAGGAGCACAGATACGCAGTATTTT

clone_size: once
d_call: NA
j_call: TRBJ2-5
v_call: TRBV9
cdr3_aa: CASSVVGVGETQYF
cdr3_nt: TGTGCCAGCAGCGTAGTCGGGGTCGGGGAGACCCAGTACTTC

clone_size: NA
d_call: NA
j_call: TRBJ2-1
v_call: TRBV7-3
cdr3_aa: CASSREAPRIGSGNEQFF
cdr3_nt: TGTGCCAGCAGCCGAGAGGCGCCCAGAATAGGTAGCGGCAATGAGCAGTTCTTC

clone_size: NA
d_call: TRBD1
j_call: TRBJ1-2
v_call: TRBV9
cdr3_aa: CASSNTGTVGYTF
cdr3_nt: TGTGCCAGCAGCAACACCGGGACAGTCGGCTACACCTTC

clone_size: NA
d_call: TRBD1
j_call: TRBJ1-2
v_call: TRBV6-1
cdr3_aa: CASSETTGLYGYTF
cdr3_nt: TGTGCCAGCAGTGAAACGACAGGGCTCTATGGCTACACCTTC

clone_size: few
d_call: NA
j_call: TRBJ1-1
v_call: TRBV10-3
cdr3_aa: CATGVREDTEAFF
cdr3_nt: TGTGCCACGGGGGTCCGAGAGGACACTGAAGCTTTCTTT

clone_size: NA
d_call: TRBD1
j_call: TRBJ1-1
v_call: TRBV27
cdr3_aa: CASSIQGAGTEAFF
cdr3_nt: TGTGCCAGCAGCATTCAGGGGGCCGGGACTGAAGCTTTCTTT

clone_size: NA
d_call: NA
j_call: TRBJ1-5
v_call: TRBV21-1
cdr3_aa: CASSKPNRARNQPQHF
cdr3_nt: TGTGCCAGCAGCAAGCCAAACAGGGCTCGGAATCAGCCCCAGCATTTT

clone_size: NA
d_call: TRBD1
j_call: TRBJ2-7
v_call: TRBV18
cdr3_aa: CASSPKTGSFYEQYF
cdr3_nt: TGTGCCAGCTCCCCAAAGACAGGGTCTTTCTACGAGCAGTACTTC

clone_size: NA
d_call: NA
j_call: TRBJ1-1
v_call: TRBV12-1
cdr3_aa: CASREAEAFF
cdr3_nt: TGTGCCAGCCGAGAGGCTGAAGCTTTCTTT

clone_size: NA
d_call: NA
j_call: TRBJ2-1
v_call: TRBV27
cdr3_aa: CASSRTGGIVDEQFF
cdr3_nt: TGTGCCAGCAGCAGAACAGGCGGGATCGTTGATGAGCAGTTCTTC

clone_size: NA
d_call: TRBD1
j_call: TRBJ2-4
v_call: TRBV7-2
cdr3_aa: CASSSTRDRKNIQYF
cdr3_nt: TGTGCCAGCAGCTCAACCCGGGACAGAAAAAACATTCAGTACTTC

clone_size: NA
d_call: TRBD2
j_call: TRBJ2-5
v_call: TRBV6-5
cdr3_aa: CASSYLEREETQYF
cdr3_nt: TGTGCCAGCAGTTACTTAGAGCGGGAGGAGACCCAGTACTTC

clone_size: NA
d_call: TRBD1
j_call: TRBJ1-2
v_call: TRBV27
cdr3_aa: CASSPSGQFYGYTF
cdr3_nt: TGTGCCAGCAGTCCTTCGGGACAGTTCTATGGCTACACCTTC

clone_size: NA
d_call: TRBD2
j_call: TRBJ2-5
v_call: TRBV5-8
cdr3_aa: CASSFSHSGRMETQYF
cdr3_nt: TGTGCCAGCAGCTTTAGCCACAGCGGGAGAATGGAGACCCAGTACTTC

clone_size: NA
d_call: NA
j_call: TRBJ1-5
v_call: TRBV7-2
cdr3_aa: CASSGSTVLNNQPQHF
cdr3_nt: TGTGCCAGCAGCGGCTCCACAGTGTTAAACAATCAGCCCCAGCATTTT

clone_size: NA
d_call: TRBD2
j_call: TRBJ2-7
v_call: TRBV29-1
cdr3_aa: CSVWFAGGPLEQYF
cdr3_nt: TGCAGCGTTTGGTTTGCGGGAGGTCCCCTCGAGCAGTACTTC